The 7 T cell receptor beta chains presented below share a single source sample, sequenced in a study of CD8 T cells in Susac syndrome. When the RNA was reverse transcribed, random hexamers were used with an input of roughly 0.5 to 1 ug. TCRdb re-analysed the immunoSEQ multiplex PCR reads in MiXCR, keeping a single row per CDR3 protein. Found here are 150,000 or so distinct CDR3 sequences, over 95% of them singletons; the top ten hold roughly 0.15%. Sequenced input: CD8+ T cells from PBMCs. All receptors derive from a human donor with multiple sclerosis.

The chain has TRBV18 and TRBJ2-5; D remains ambiguous. This CDR3 comprises 12 residues. Germline V lookup: CDR1 KGHSH, CDR2 LQKENI. Trimming shortened V by 5 bases and J by 9 bases, and 13 bases separated the two germline ends. CDR3 nucleotide sequence: TGTGCCAGCTCAGACGGCCCTCGGGCCCAGTACTTC. The encoded protein is CASSDGPRAQYF.

This chain links TRBV6-5 with TRBJ2-7; the match to TRBD2 covers 7 bases. The trim removed 7 bases at V and 0 bases at J, leaving 6 bases unmatched. The CDR3 is made up of 14 amino acids. CDR1 is MNHEY and CDR2 is SVGAGI in the germline V gene. Written as DNA, the CDR3 is TGTGCCAGCAAAGAAGGGAGGGACTCCTACGAGCAGTACTTC. Translating gives CASKEGRDSYEQYF.

This chain's CDR3 is CASTSTNSTDTQYF. As DNA, the CDR3 is TGTGCCAGCACCTCAACGAACAGCACAGATACGCAGTATTTT. The V call is TRBV7-9, the J call TRBJ2-3, with no clear D. CDR1 and CDR2 (germline): SEHNR, FQNEAQ (reference sequence). The CDR3 sequence is 14 residues long. Trimming cost V 7 bases and J 0 bases, with 11 bases left between them.

V is TRBV27 and J is TRBJ2-1, with 8 bases aligning to TRBD2. J was trimmed by 3 bases and V by 4 bases; bases with no gene match: 11. Germline CDR1 MNHEY, CDR2 SMNVEV (reference sequence). The CDR3 consists of 17 residues. The CDR3 nucleotides read TGTGCCAGCAGTTACGTGGGAAAAGCGGGGGTCTACAATGAGCAGTTCTTC. Protein product: CASSYVGKAGVYNEQFF.

V gene TRBV9 combines with J gene TRBJ2-5; D is tentatively TRBD1 or TRBD2 (6 bases each). The ends were cut back, 0 bases at V and 3 bases at J, with 12 bases in the middle. This CDR3 comprises 15 residues. Germline values: CDR1 SGDLS, CDR2 YYNGEE. Here the CDR3 DNA reads TGTGCCAGCAGCGTAGCTTCGGGGGCCGAAGAGACCCAGTACTTC. Amino acid sequence: CASSVASGAEETQYF.

The genes are TRBV7-8 and TRBJ1-5; D not certain. V lost 1 base to trimming and J lost 2 bases, with 15 bases between them. Germline assignment: CDR1 SGHVS and CDR2 FQNEAQ. The CDR3 is 17 residues long. The CDR3 sequence is CASSLEASAWGNQPQHF. CDR3 bases: TGTGCCAGCAGCTTAGAGGCGTCGGCTTGGGGCAATCAGCCCCAGCATTTT.

The chain recombines TRBV20-1 with TRBJ1-2, with 8 bases lining up with TRBD1. The CDR3 is 12 residues long. CDR1 DFQATT and CDR2 SNEGSKA come from the germline V gene (reference sequence). With 6 bases clipped from V and 3 bases from J, the junction kept 3 bases outside the gene matches. CDR3 bases: TGCAGTGCCCTGGACAGGGACTATGGCTACACCTTC. Translation: CSALDRDYGYTF.